These 17 T cell receptor beta chains were sequenced from one sample in a study of beta chain features in type 1 diabetes. Of the isolated RNA, all was reverse transcribed, and so the sequenced material was expressed TCRB transcripts. Repertoires were generated with immunoSEQ multiplex PCR, while TCRdb's copy carries only in-frame clones and drops some. The sample holds around 300,000 clones, 9.5% to 11% seen once. The sequencing sample was made of naive CD4+ T cells from blood. These receptor sequences come from a woman in her 30s in good health.

This sequence joins TRBV4-3 and TRBJ1-1, with D possibly matching TRBD1 (6 bases). The germline V and J ends were trimmed by 4 bases and 5 bases, with 17 bases remaining between them. The CDR3 extends over 15 amino acids. In germline, CDR1 is LGHNA, CDR2 YSLEER. CDR3 sequence: CASSPIWQGSTEAFF. In DNA form, the CDR3 reads TGCGCCAGCAGCCCAATTTGGCAGGGGAGTACTGAAGCTTTCTTT.

This clone has a handful of counts. This chain links TRBV5-6 with TRBJ2-3; weak D call: TRBD2 (6 bases). Trimming removed 2 bases at V and 5 bases at J, with 18 bases between. Germline lookup yields CDR1 SGHDT and CDR2 YYEEEE. This CDR3 is 16 amino acids long. CDR3 amino acids: CASSLYGGTIEDTQYF. In nucleotides, the CDR3 is TGTGCCAGCAGCTTATATGGGGGGACGATCGAAGATACGCAGTATTTT. Looking up the rest from reference TRBV5-6 and TRBJ2-3 gives the full variable domain: DAGVTQSPTHLIKTRGQQVTLRCSPKSGHDTVSWYQQALGQGPQFIFQYYEEEERQRGNFPDRFSGHQFPNYSSELNVNALLLGDSALYLCASSLYGGTIEDTQYFGPGTRLTVL.

The J gene is TRBJ2-1, the V gene TRBV29-1; 11 nucleotides agree with TRBD2. The CDR3 spans 18 residues. The J segment lost 0 bases and the V segment lost 5 bases, leaving 12 bases of the junction unmatched. Looked up from germline, CDR1 is SQVTM and CDR2 is ANQGSEA. CDR3 protein: CSVTSLLTSGNSYNEQFF. CDR3 DNA: TGCAGCGTTACTAGCCTCCTGACTAGCGGGAACTCCTACAATGAGCAGTTCTTC.

The chain joins TRBV7-8 to TRBJ2-3; TRBD2 agrees at 9 bases. The CDR3 consists of 14 residues. CDR1 and CDR2 (germline): SGHVS, FQNEAQ. The trim removed 8 bases at V and 3 bases at J, leaving 6 bases unmatched. DNA for the CDR3: TGTGCCAGCGAACCGGGACTAGCTACAGATACGCAGTATTTT. This codes for CASEPGLATDTQYF.

This clone has a handful of counts. This chain connects TRBV7-2 to TRBJ2-3; 11 nucleotides agree with TRBD2. With 3 bases clipped from V and 6 bases from J, the junction kept 5 bases outside the gene matches. Germline CDR1 is SGHTA and CDR2 is FQGNSA. The CDR3 contains 15 residues. CDR3 sequence: CASSFLGLAADTQYF. Written as DNA, the CDR3 is TGTGCCAGCAGCTTCCTGGGACTAGCGGCCGATACGCAGTATTTT.

The chain links TRBV7-2 to TRBJ2-5, with 8 nucleotides matching TRBD2. V trimming: 5 bases; J trimming: 1 base; junction bases outside the gene matches: 3. This CDR3 region has 14 residues. CDR1 is SGHTA and CDR2 is FQGNSA in the germline V gene. The CDR3 DNA reads as TGTGCCAGCAGCCTGACTAGCGCCCAAGAGACCCAGTACTTC. Translated, it gives CASSLTSAQETQYF.

This chain connects TRBV18 to TRBJ1-2; 9 nucleotides line up with TRBD1. This CDR3 is 15 amino acids long. CDR1 and CDR2 from the germline V gene are KGHSH and LQKENI. The V segment lost 0 bases and the J segment 7 bases; nucleotides outside the gene matches: 6. The DNA for the CDR3 is TGTGCCAGCTCACCACCGTCGACAGGGGGAAGTGGCTACACCTTC. Amino acid sequence: CASSPPSTGGSGYTF.

The V call is TRBV7-3, the J call TRBJ2-1; D might be TRBD1 (6 bases). CDR3 length: 13 residues. CDR1 is SGHTA, CDR2 FQGTGA, per germline. The germline V and J ends were trimmed by 5 bases and 9 bases, with 14 bases remaining between them. CDR3 in amino acids: CASSVVGASEQFF. DNA for the CDR3: TGTGCCAGCAGCGTAGTGGGGGCTAGTGAGCAGTTCTTC.

Only a few counts were recorded for this clone. V gene TRBV4-3 combines with J gene TRBJ1-1, with D uncertain. This CDR3 is 15 amino acids long. Between the trimmed V and J ends, which lost 4 bases and 5 bases, there was a span of 17 bases. CDR1 and CDR2 (germline): LGHNA, YSLEER. Here the CDR3 DNA reads TGCGCCAGCAGCCGCTCAAACTCTCCGGGGACTGAAGCTTTCTTT. It is translated as CASSRSNSPGTEAFF.

This clone was picked up a small number of times. The CDR3 loop reads CASRKAVTGAHLPRTDTQYF. In nucleotides, the CDR3 is TGTGCCAGCAGGAAAGCCGTGACAGGGGCCCACCTTCCGAGGACAGATACGCAGTATTTT. The V call is TRBV21-1, the J call TRBJ2-3; the table names TRBD1, a call not compared with the DNA. TRBV21-1 is an annotated pseudogene. This CDR3 spans 20 amino acids.

With regard to this clone: The junction does not match germline at one end; this may be a read error. The V and J genes are TRBV27 and TRBJ2-2; the match to TRBD2 covers 12 bases. Germline CDR1 MNHEY, CDR2 SMNVEV (reference sequence). There are 14 residues in the CDR3. CDR3 sequence (DNA): TGCGGGGCTAGCGGGAGGGCGAACACCGGGGAGCTGTTTTTT. Protein sequence: CGASGRANTGELFF.

This clone was seen a handful of times. The rearrangement links TRBV18 to TRBJ2-7; D unclear. CDR3 length: 13 residues. Germline V gives CDR1 KGHSH, CDR2 LQKENI. V was cut by 0 bases and J by 7 bases, with 10 bases left in between. The CDR3 nucleotides are TGTGCCAGCTCACCACCTACTTCACTGGAGCAGTACTTC. Its protein product is CASSPPTSLEQYF. Variable domain in full (rest from reference TRBV18 and TRBJ2-7): NAGVMQNPRHLVRRRGQEARLRCSPMKGHSHVYWYRQLPEEGLKFMVYLQKENIIDESGMPKERFSAEFPKEGPSILRIQQVVRGDSAAYFCASSPPTSLEQYFGPGTRLTVT.

DNA of the CDR3: TGTGCCAGCAGCTTGGAAGGACATATCACCTATGGCTACACCTTC. It translates to CASSLEGHITYGYTF. The chain uses TRBV5-8 and TRBJ1-2; the D gene is possibly TRBD1 (5 bases). CDR1 SGHTS and CDR2 YDEGEE come from the germline V gene. Trimming stripped 0 bases from V and 4 bases from J, with 13 bases between. This CDR3 has 15 residues.

A few counts support this clone. The chain is built from TRBV2 and TRBJ2-3; the D is unclear. CDR3 length: 12 residues. Trimming cost V 3 bases and J 7 bases, with 8 bases left between them. Germline V CDR1 and CDR2: SNHLY, FYNNEI. The CDR3 region has the DNA TGTGCCAGCAGTGATGAGAGCTATACGCAGTATTTT. Translation: CASSDESYTQYF.

The chain recombines TRBV7-2 with TRBJ1-1, with TRBD1 as a possible D gene (6 bases). V lost 6 bases, J lost 0 bases, and 8 bases lay in between. The CDR3 sequence is 13 residues long. Germline V gene lookup returns CDR1 SGHTA and CDR2 FQGNSA. The CDR3, as DNA: TGTGCCAGCAGAAGACAGGTGAACACTGAAGCTTTCTTT. Protein: CASRRQVNTEAFF.

The DNA for the CDR3 is TGTGCCAGCAGCCCCCTTACTGGAGTTGGTAATGAGCAGTTCTTC. This gives the protein CASSPLTGVGNEQFF. This rearrangement joins TRBV4-2 to TRBJ2-1; D is unclear. The ends were cut back, 4 bases at V and 7 bases at J, with 17 bases in the middle. CDR3 length: 15 amino acids. Germline CDR1 reads LGHNA; CDR2 reads YNFKEQ.

J is TRBJ2-7 and V is TRBV19; TRBD2 agrees at 12 bases. The V and J ends lost 7 bases and 3 bases, in that order; junction bases with no gene match: 4. CDR3 length: 14 residues. In germline, CDR1 is LNHDA, CDR2 SQIVND (reference sequence). CDR3 in amino acids: CASTTTSGSYEQYF. The CDR3 DNA reads TGTGCCAGTACCACGACTAGCGGGAGCTACGAGCAGTACTTC.